The rows below give T cell receptor beta chains drawn from one sample of a study of blood T cell repertoires in COVID-19. Method: immunoSEQ multiplex PCR; TCRdb's copy keeps in-frame clones and lacks some. The table lists under 200,000 clones, around four fifths of them singletons, with around 6.5% in the top ten. The specimen was peripheral blood. Receptors were obtained from a woman aged 40 to 50 with acute or convalescent COVID-19. Each CDR3 is given with its conserved first and last residue. D genes are given only for firm matches. The size entry is marked missing in some rows and otherwise reads once, few, many or a size class.

>TRBJ2-3|NA|NA|TRBV5-1
TGCGCCAGCAGCTCCCCGACAGACACAGATACGCAGTATTTT
CASSSPTDTDTQYF
>TRBJ2-5|TRBD2|NA|TRBV5-1
TGCGCCAGCAGCGTCGGGACTAGCGGAGAAGAGACCCAGTACTTC
CASSVGTSGEETQYF
>TRBJ2-1|NA|NA|TRBV11-3
TGTGCCAGCAGCCCGAGCAGGGTATCCGCTGAGCAGTTCTTC
CASSPSRVSAEQFF
>TRBJ2-2|NA|NA|TRBV19
TGTGCCAGTATGAGCCAGGCCATTACCGGGGAGCTGTTTTTT
CASMSQAITGELFF
>TRBJ1-1|NA|few|TRBV4-1
TGCGCCAGCAGCCCAAGCGGGGTCGGGGCTTTCTTT
CASSPSGVGAFF
>TRBJ2-7|TRBD1|few|TRBV7-9
TGTGCCAGCAGCCGTACAGGGGGCGAAACCTACGAGCAGTACTTC
CASSRTGGETYEQYF
>TRBJ2-1|TRBD1|NA|TRBV7-3
TGTGCCAGCAGCTCCGGGACAGGGGATGACAATGAGCAGTTCTTC
CASSSGTGDDNEQFF
>TRBJ2-5|TRBD2|NA|TRBV9
TGTGCCAGCAGCACGACTAGCGGGGTTTGGGAGACCCAGTACTTC
CASSTTSGVWETQYF
>TRBJ2-7|NA|NA|TRBV5-5
TGTGCCAGCAGCTTGGGAACAACCTACGAGCAGTACTTC
CASSLGTTYEQYF
>TRBJ1-2|NA|NA|TRBV2
TGTGCCAGCGTTGGACAGAAGGTTTCTAACTATGGCTACACCTTC
CASVGQKVSNYGYTF
>TRBJ2-7|TRBD2|NA|TRBV9
TGTGCCAGCAGCCCCGGGGGGAACCATTACGAGCAGTACTTC
CASSPGGNHYEQYF
>TRBJ1-1|NA|NA|TRBV19
TGTGCCAGTAGAAGGGGAATTGAAGCTTTCTTT
CASRRGIEAFF
>TRBJ2-1|NA|once|TRBV5-4
TGTGCCAGCAGCTTGGGGGTGGGGCTGACCTACAATGAGCAGTTCTTC
CASSLGVGLTYNEQFF
>TRBJ2-5|TRBD2|NA|TRBV28
TGTGCCAGCAGTTTACCACTAGCGGGGTGGGAGACCCAGTACTTC
CASSLPLAGWETQYF
>TRBJ1-1|NA|NA|TRBV29-1
TGCAGCGTTGGGTCAGGGTTTTGGACTGAAGCTTTCTTT
CSVGSGFWTEAFF
>TRBJ1-2|TRBD1|NA|TRBV4-2
TGTGCCAGCAGCCAAGATGGGCAGGGGGAGGATGGCTACACCTTC
CASSQDGQGEDGYTF
>TRBJ1-6|TRBD1|NA|TRBV30
TGTGCCTCAAACAGGGGGAATATTTCACCCCTCCACTTT
CASNRGNISPLHF
>TRBJ2-7|NA|NA|TRBV6-5
TGTGCCAGCAGTCGAGAGGACGGGGTTAACTACGAGCAGTACTTC
CASSREDGVNYEQYF
>TRBJ2-7|TRBD2|NA|TRBV27
TGTGCCAGCAGTAGAGCAACTAGCGGAACCTCCTACGAGCAGTACTTC
CASSRATSGTSYEQYF
>TRBJ1-5|NA|NA|TRBV19
TGTGCCAGTAGTCGCGTAAATAATCAGCCCCAGCATTTT
CASSRVNNQPQHF
>TRBJ2-5|NA|once|TRBV11-1
TGTGCCAGCACAGTAGTAGGTGGGGCGGAGACCCAGTACTTC
CASTVVGGAETQYF
>TRBJ2-1|TRBD2|few|TRBV2
TGTGCCAGCATTCGGGAGCGGGGCAATGAGCAGTTCTTC
CASIRERGNEQFF
>TRBJ2-7|NA|NA|TRBV30
TGTGCCTGGAGTATCGGGGGTGGGTACGAGCAGTACTTC
CAWSIGGGYEQYF
>TRBJ2-7|NA|NA|TRBV28
TGTGCCAGCAGTCTCGAGATAGCGGAAAGCTCCTACGAGCAGTACTTC
CASSLEIAESSYEQYF
>TRBJ1-1|NA|NA|TRBV5-1
TGCGCCAGCAGCTTGGACCTGGGCCCTGAAGCTTTCTTT
CASSLDLGPEAFF
>TRBJ2-7|TRBD1|NA|TRBV5-6
TGTGCCAGCAGCTCGCTCACAGGGGGCTACGAGCAGTACTTC
CASSSLTGGYEQYF
>TRBJ2-3|NA|once|TRBV3-1/TRBV3-2
TGTGCCAGCAGGAGATCGACAGATACGCAGTATTTT
CASRRSTDTQYF
>TRBJ1-5|NA|few|TRBV6-1
TGTGCCAGCAGTGAAGTGAACATCGGGCAGCCCCAGCATTTT
CASSEVNIGQPQHF
>TRBJ2-3|NA|NA|TRBV6-5
TGTGCCAGCAGTTACTCGGGGGGGCCGCATACGCAGTATTTT
CASSYSGGPHTQYF
>TRBJ1-6|TRBD1|NA|TRBV11-2
TGTGCCAGCAGCCGACCCCCCCAGGGGGCGAATTCACCCCTCCACTTT
CASSRPPQGANSPLHF
>TRBJ2-5|NA|NA|TRBV5-1
TGCGCCAGCAGCTCCCGTACTACAAGGTTCTCCCAAGAGACCCAGTACTTC
CASSSRTTRFSQETQYF
>TRBJ1-5|TRBD1|NA|TRBV19
TGTGCCAGTAGTATAGTAGGACAGGGACCTCCCTTCTATAGCAATCAGCCCCAGCATTTT
CASSIVGQGPPFYSNQPQHF
>TRBJ1-3|NA|NA|TRBV5-1
TGCGCCAGCAGCTTGTGGGGTACGGGGAACACCATATATTTT
CASSLWGTGNTIYF
>TRBJ2-3|TRBD1|NA|TRBV24-1
TGTGCCACCAGTGACAGGGGGCCAGATACGCAGTATTTT
CATSDRGPDTQYF
>TRBJ2-2|NA|NA|TRBV19
TGTGCCAGTAGTATAAAACAGAACACCGGGGAGCTGTTTTTT
CASSIKQNTGELFF
>TRBJ1-5|TRBD1|once|TRBV19
TGTGCCAGTAGTATAGGACAGGGGCGTCAGCCCCAGCATTTT
CASSIGQGRQPQHF
>TRBJ1-2|NA|NA|TRBV7-9
TGTGCCAGCAGCTGGGGGGTAGGAGGCTACACCTTC
CASSWGVGGYTF
>TRBJ2-1|NA|NA|TRBV5-1
TGCGCCAGCAGCTGGCACAATGAGCAGTTCTTC
CASSWHNEQFF
>TRBJ1-5|NA|NA|TRBV11-2
TGTGCCAGCAGCTTAGGTGGGAGTAATCAGCCCCAGCATTTT
CASSLGGSNQPQHF
>TRBJ1-2|NA|NA|TRBV10-3
TGTGCCATCAGTGATCTTCGGGGAAACTATGGCTACACCTTC
CAISDLRGNYGYTF
>TRBJ1-2|NA|NA|TRBV14
TGTGCCAGCAGCCAATTAACGGGATCTAACTATGGCTACACCTTC
CASSQLTGSNYGYTF
>TRBJ1-2|TRBD1|NA|TRBV11-2
TGTGCCAGCAGCTCCCCGCGCCGGGACAGAACTAACTATGGCTACACCTTC
CASSSPRRDRTNYGYTF
>TRBJ1-1|NA|NA|TRBV7-2
TGTGCCAGCAGCTTACAAGGGGGGAACACTGAAGCTTTCTTT
CASSLQGGNTEAFF
>TRBJ1-4|NA|NA|TRBV15
TGTGCCACCAGCAGAGGACCGAGGAACACCGAAAAACTGTTTTTT
CATSRGPRNTEKLFF
>TRBJ2-3|TRBD2|few|TRBV25-1
TGTGCCAGCAGTGATACTAGCGGGTCGACGCAGTATTTT
CASSDTSGSTQYF
>TRBJ2-7|NA|NA|TRBV7-2
TGTGCCAGCAGCCCGGTCCTGGGGGGCTACGAGCAGTACTTC
CASSPVLGGYEQYF
>TRBJ1-4|TRBD1|NA|TRBV28
TGTGCCAGCAGTCCGGGGACAGGGAATGAAAAACTGTTTTTT
CASSPGTGNEKLFF
>TRBJ2-2|TRBD2|NA|TRBV28
TGTGCCAGCAGGCCGGGACTAGCGAACACCGGGGAGCTGTTTTTT
CASRPGLANTGELFF